This T cell receptor beta chain was captured by sequencing in a study of blood T cell repertoires in COVID-19. Looking at the study overall: PBMCs, B-cell-depleted T cells, or T cells provided the cDNA or gDNA that made up the material.

Those who participated ranged in age from roughly 18 to 90 years and resided in about 24 US areas. The CDR3 runs to 15 residues. Trimming left V 4 bases short and J 6 bases short, with 17 bases between. The germline gives CDR1 SGHRS, CDR2 YFSETQ. Sequencing used immunoSEQ multiplex PCR; TCRdb keeps in-frame clones, though not all of them. The sample has hundreds of thousands of clones; about four fifths are singletons. Input material: PBMCs or T cells enriched from blood (not recorded which). This TCR was recovered from a woman in her 40s who had recovered from COVID-19. V usage is TRBV5-1 and J usage is TRBJ1-5, with D possibly TRBD1 on 6 matching bases. The CDR3 spells CASSVAGGWGQPQHF. DNA of the CDR3: TGCGCCAGCAGCGTTGCTGGGGGCTGGGGTCAGCCCCAGCATTTT. Combining the CDR3 with reference TRBV5-1 and TRBJ1-5 gives the whole variable domain KAGVTQTPRYLIKTRGQQVTLSCSPISGHRSVSWYQQTPGQGLQFLFEYFSETQRNKGNFPGRFSGRQFSNSRSEMNVSTLELGDSALYLCASSVAGGWGQPQHFGDGTRLSIL.